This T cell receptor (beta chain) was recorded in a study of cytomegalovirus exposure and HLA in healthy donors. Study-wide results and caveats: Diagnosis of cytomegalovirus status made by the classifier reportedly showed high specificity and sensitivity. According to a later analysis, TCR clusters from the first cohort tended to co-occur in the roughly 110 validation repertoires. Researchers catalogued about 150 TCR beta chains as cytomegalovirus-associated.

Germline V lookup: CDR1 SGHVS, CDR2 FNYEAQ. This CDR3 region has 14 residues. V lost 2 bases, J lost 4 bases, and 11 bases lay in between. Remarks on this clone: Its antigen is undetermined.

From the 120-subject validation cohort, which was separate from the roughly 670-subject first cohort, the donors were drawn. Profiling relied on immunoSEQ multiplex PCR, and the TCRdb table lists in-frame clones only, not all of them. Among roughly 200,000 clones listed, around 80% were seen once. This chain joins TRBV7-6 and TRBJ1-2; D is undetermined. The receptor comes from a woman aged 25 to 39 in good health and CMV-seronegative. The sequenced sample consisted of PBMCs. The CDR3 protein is CASSLQTESYGYTF. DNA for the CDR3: TGTGCCAGCAGCTTACAAACAGAGAGCTATGGCTACACCTTC. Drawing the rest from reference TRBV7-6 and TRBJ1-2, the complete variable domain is GAGVSQSPRYKVTKRGQDVALRCDPISGHVSLYWYRQALGQGPEFLTYFNYEAQQDKSGLPNDRFSAERPEGSISTLTIQRTEQRDSAMYRCASSLQTESYGYTFGSGTRLTVV.